A selection of T cell receptor beta chains follows, all from one sample in a study of shared clonotypes between healthy human individuals. This table comes from immunoSEQ multiplex PCR, and its TCRdb copy is limited to in-frame clones, with some not included. The data hold hundreds of thousands of clones, with about 74% observed a single time. Sequences were obtained from memory CD4+ T cells sorted from blood. The source is a woman in her twenties or thirties in good health. The CDR3 runs from the conserved cysteine through the conserved F or W. A D gene is named only where the DNA matches it firmly. Clone size is stated in some rows and not others, as once, few, many or a class when expanded.

.	.	TRBJ1-5	TRBV30	CAWSPPGRFNQPQHF	TGTGCCTGGAGTCCCCCAGGGCGATTCAATCAGCCCCAGCATTTT
.	.	TRBJ2-7	TRBV6-5	CASSYRWQESGQYF	TGTGCCAGCAGTTACCGATGGCAGGAGTCGGGGCAGTACTTC
TRBD2	.	TRBJ2-7	TRBV28	CASSFRTGGPSYEQYF	TGTGCCAGCAGTTTTAGGACGGGAGGCCCTAGCTACGAGCAGTACTTC
.	once	TRBJ1-4	TRBV6-1	CASSGRATNEKLFF	TGTGCCAGCAGCGGACGTGCAACTAATGAAAAACTGTTTTTT
TRBD2	.	TRBJ2-2	TRBV9	CASSPLGGSRGELFF	TGTGCCAGCAGCCCACTGGGGGGGAGCCGTGGGGAGCTGTTTTTT
.	.	TRBJ1-4	TRBV5-1	CASSLVPGVGEKLFF	TGCGCCAGCAGCTTGGTGCCAGGGGTAGGTGAAAAACTGTTTTTT
TRBD1	.	TRBJ1-5	TRBV18	CASSRGQGDQPQHF	TGTGCCAGCTCACGGGGACAGGGGGATCAGCCCCAGCATTTT
TRBD1	few	TRBJ2-6	TRBV15	CATSRLRTGFHSGANVLTF	TGTGCCACCAGCAGACTACGGACAGGGTTCCACTCTGGGGCCAACGTCCTGACTTTC
.	.	TRBJ2-7	TRBV14	CASSQDSPRSYEQYF	TGTGCCAGCAGCCAAGATTCGCCTCGCTCCTACGAGCAGTACTTC
TRBD1	.	TRBJ2-7	TRBV25-1	CASSVTSGTVPYEQYF	TGTGCCAGCAGTGTTACCTCCGGGACAGTTCCCTACGAGCAGTACTTC
TRBD1	few	TRBJ2-7	TRBV27	CASSARQGSYEQYF	TGTGCCAGCAGTGCCCGACAGGGTTCCTACGAGCAGTACTTC
.	.	TRBJ2-1	TRBV4-1	CASSQVGAGKDEQFF	TGCGCCAGCAGCCAAGTTGGGGCAGGGAAGGATGAGCAGTTCTTC
.	few	TRBJ1-2	TRBV28	CASGRVGANEVYGYTF	TGTGCCAGCGGCCGGGTCGGGGCTAACGAGGTTTATGGCTACACCTTC
TRBD2	.	TRBJ2-1	TRBV19	CASRGLAGFNEQFF	TGTGCCAGTAGGGGACTAGCGGGCTTCAATGAGCAGTTCTTC
TRBD2	.	TRBJ2-1	TRBV6-5	CASRISGRTYNEQFF	TGTGCCAGCAGGATCAGCGGGAGGACTTACAATGAGCAGTTCTTC
.	.	TRBJ2-7	TRBV11-2	CASSFGELSYEQYF	TGTGCCAGCAGCTTCGGCGAGCTGTCCTACGAGCAGTACTTC
.	once	TRBJ1-2	TRBV7-3	CASSLGPRQADYGYTF	TGTGCCAGCAGCTTAGGCCCAAGACAGGCGGACTATGGCTACACCTTC
.	.	TRBJ2-7	TRBV11-2	CASSLMVGSYEQYF	TGTGCCAGCAGCTTAATGGTGGGGTCCTACGAGCAGTACTTC
.	.	TRBJ1-1	TRBV5-5	CASSRYTGQRGNTEAFF	TGTGCCAGCAGCCGGTACACGGGCCAGCGGGGGAACACTGAAGCTTTCTTT
TRBD1	.	TRBJ1-4	TRBV28	CASSQGAADANEKLFF	TGTGCCAGCAGTCAGGGGGCCGCGGATGCAAATGAAAAACTGTTTTTT
.	.	TRBJ1-1	TRBV5-1	CASSLDRYTEAFF	TGCGCCAGCAGCTTGGACAGGTACACTGAAGCTTTCTTT
.	.	TRBJ1-1	TRBV7-9	CASRILLGEAFF	TGTGCCAGCCGAATCCTGTTGGGGGAAGCTTTCTTT
.	.	TRBJ1-2	TRBV2	CASWRGRTYGYTF	TGTGCCAGCTGGAGGGGCCGGACGTATGGCTACACCTTC
.	.	TRBJ1-2	TRBV28	CASSSDRAYGYTF	TGTGCCAGCAGCTCGGACAGAGCCTATGGCTACACCTTC
.	.	TRBJ2-3	TRBV6-4	CASSGNYGFMGDTQYF	TGTGCCAGCAGTGGGAACTATGGATTTATGGGGGATACGCAGTATTTT
.	.	TRBJ2-7	TRBV21-1	CASRISTSSYEQYF	TGTGCCAGCAGGATTTCCACTAGCTCCTACGAGCAGTACTTC
TRBD1	.	TRBJ2-7	TRBV6-7	CASSYSTGGEYEQYF	TGTGCCAGCAGTTACTCAACAGGGGGCGAGTACGAGCAGTACTTC
.	.	TRBJ2-2	TRBV5-1	CASRSSPNTRNTGELFF	TGCGCCAGCAGATCCTCTCCGAACACAAGGAACACCGGGGAGCTGTTTTTT
TRBD2	.	TRBJ2-5	TRBV9	CASGAGDQETQYF	TGTGCCTCGGGCGCGGGAGACCAAGAGACCCAGTACTTC
.	.	TRBJ1-1	TRBV28	CASSSSFSRVEAFF	TGTGCCAGCAGTTCGTCCTTTTCAAGGGTTGAAGCTTTCTTT
TRBD2	.	TRBJ2-7	TRBV11-2	CASSSPEREATYEQYF	TGTGCCAGCAGCTCTCCGGAGCGGGAGGCGACCTACGAGCAGTACTTC
.	once	TRBJ2-7	TRBV28	CASSPRTDFLSYEQYF	TGTGCCAGCAGTCCCCGGACAGACTTCTTGTCCTACGAGCAGTACTTC